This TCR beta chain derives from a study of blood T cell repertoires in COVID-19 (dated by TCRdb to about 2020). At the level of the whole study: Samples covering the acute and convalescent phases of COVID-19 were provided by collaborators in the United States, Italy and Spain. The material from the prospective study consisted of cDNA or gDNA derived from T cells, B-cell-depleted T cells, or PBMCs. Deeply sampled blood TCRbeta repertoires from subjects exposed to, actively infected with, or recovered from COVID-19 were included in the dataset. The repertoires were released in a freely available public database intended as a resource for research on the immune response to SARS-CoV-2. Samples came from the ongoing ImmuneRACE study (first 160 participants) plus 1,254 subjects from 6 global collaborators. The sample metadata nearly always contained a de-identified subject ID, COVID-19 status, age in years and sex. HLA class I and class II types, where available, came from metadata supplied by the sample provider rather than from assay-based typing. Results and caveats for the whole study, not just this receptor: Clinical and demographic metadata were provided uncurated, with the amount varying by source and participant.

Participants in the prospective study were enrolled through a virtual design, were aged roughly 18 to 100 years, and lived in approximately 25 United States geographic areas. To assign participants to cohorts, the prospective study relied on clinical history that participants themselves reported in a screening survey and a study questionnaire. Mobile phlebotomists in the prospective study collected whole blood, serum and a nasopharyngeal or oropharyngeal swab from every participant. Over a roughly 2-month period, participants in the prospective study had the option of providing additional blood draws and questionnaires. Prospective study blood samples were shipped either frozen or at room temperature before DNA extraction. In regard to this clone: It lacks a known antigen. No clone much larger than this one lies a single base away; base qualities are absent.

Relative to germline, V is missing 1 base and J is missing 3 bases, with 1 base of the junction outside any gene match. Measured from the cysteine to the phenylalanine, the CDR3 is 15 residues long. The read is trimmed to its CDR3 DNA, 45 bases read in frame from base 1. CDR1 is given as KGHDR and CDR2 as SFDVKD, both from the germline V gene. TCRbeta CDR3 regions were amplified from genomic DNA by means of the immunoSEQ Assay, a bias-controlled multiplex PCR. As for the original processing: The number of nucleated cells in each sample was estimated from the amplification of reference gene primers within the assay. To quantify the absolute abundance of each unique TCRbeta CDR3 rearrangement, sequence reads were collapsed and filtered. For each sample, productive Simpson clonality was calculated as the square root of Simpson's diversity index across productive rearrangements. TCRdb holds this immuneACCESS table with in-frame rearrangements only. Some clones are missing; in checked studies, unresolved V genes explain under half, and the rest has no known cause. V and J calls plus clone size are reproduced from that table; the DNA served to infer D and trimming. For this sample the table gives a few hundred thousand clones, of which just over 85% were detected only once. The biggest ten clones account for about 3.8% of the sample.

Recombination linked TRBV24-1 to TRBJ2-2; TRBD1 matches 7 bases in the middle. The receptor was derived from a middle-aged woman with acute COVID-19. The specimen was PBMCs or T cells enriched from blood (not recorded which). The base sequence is TGTGCCACCAGTGATTTCGACAGGGACACCGGGGAGCTGTTTTTT. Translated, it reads CATSDFDRDTGELFF.